The 31 T cell receptor beta chains below come from one sample, sequenced in a study of breast tumors, draining lymph nodes, adjacent tissues. In TCRdb, the multiplex PCR reads were re-called with MiXCR into one record per CDR3 protein. The table shows about 170,000 distinct CDR3 sequences, with more than 25% occurring only once. Samples came from axillary lymph nodes draining the breast cancer. The sequenced sample consisted of axillary lymph node tissue. These receptors all come from a female donor with breast cancer. Some clones in this sample may be carry-over from other donors' samples.

There are a few counts of this clonotype. The genes are TRBV19 and TRBJ1-1; unclear D gene. The CDR3 spans 12 residues. The germline gives CDR1 LNHDA, CDR2 SQIVND (reference sequence). V was clipped by 4 bases and J by 7 bases, with 10 bases between them. The CDR3 DNA follows: TGTGCCAGTAGTAAAGGACGGGTTGAAGCTTTCTTT. Translating it yields CASSKGRVEAFF. Full variable domain (rest looked up from reference TRBV19 and TRBJ1-1): DGGITQSPKYLFRKEGQNVTLSCEQNLNHDAMYWYRQDPGQGLRLIYYSQIVNDFQKGDIAEGYSVSREKKESFPLTVTSAQKNPTAFYLCASSKGRVEAFFGQGTRLTVV.

The chain uses TRBV5-1 and TRBJ2-6, with TRBD2 as a possible D gene (5 bases). CDR3 length: 12 amino acids. V was clipped by 3 bases and J by 8 bases, with 6 bases between them. CDR1 and CDR2 from the germline V gene are SGHRS and YFSETQ. The CDR3 region is CASSSGTNVLTF. The CDR3 DNA follows: TGCGCCAGCAGCTCCGGGACCAACGTCCTGACTTTC. The whole variable domain, filled in from reference TRBV5-1 and TRBJ2-6, reads KAGVTQTPRYLIKTRGQQVTLSCSPISGHRSVSWYQQTPGQGLQFLFEYFSETQRNKGNFPGRFSGRQFSNSRSEMNVSTLELGDSALYLCASSSGTNVLTFGAGSRLTVL.

In this sample, this clonotype turned up many times. The V gene is TRBV19, the J gene TRBJ1-5; D is possibly TRBD1 (5 bases). This CDR3 is built from 14 residues. The germline V gene encodes CDR1 LNHDA and CDR2 SQIVND (reference sequence). V dropped 6 bases and J dropped 4 bases, with 13 bases sitting between them. For the CDR3, the DNA is TGTGCCAGTAGCACCGGGGGTTTAAATCAGCCCCAGCATTTT. This sequence encodes CASSTGGLNQPQHF.

For this clonotype: A junction end diverges from the germline sequence, so it may reflect a read error. The chain employs TRBV11-2 and TRBJ2-7; 10 bases are a match to TRBD1. Germline CDR1 is SGHAT and CDR2 is FQNNGV. The CDR3 loop spans 17 amino acids. The CDR3 sequence: CASSSTGVRDRGHEQYF. CDR3 coding DNA: TGCGCCAGCAGCTCGACGGGTGTAAGGGACAGGGGACACGAGCAGTACTTC.

The CDR3 protein is CASTFGTGVNEKLFF. The CDR3 nucleotides are TGTGCCAGCACCTTCGGGACAGGGGTTAATGAAAAACTGTTTTTT. The chain carries TRBV13 and TRBJ1-4; 10 nucleotides align to TRBD1. The V gene's germline CDR1 is PRHDT and CDR2 FYEKMQ (reference sequence). Trimming at V came to 7 bases and at J to 4 bases, leaving 6 bases not matched to a gene. The CDR3 consists of 15 residues.

Comments on this clonotype: A much larger clone lies a single base off, so this may be a read error. The rearrangement uses TRBV3-1 and TRBJ1-2, with a weak D call TRBD1 (6 bases). Germline V gene data show CDR1 as LGHDT and CDR2 as YNNKEL (reference sequence). CDR3 length: 16 residues. Trimming took off 4 bases at V and 3 bases at J, with 18 bases between the two ends. The CDR3 protein is CASSRQGPRQYYGYTF. CDR3 coding DNA: TGTGCCAGCAGCCGGCAGGGGCCGAGACAGTACTATGGCTACACCTTC.

In its sample, this clonotype was seen once. One end of the junction fails to match germline, which may point to a read error. The V gene is TRBV7-9, the J gene TRBJ2-5, with TRBD2 matching 7 bases. Germline CDR1 is SEHNR and CDR2 is FQNEAQ (reference sequence). The length of the CDR3 is 17 residues. CDR3 coding DNA: TGTGCCAGCAGCCTAGGAGGGACTACAGCTATCCAAGAGCCCCAGTACTTC. Translated: CASSLGGTTAIQEPQYF. Filled out from reference TRBV7-9 and TRBJ2-5, the complete variable domain reads DTGVSQNPRHKITKRGQNVTFRCDPISEHNRLYWYRQTLGQGPEFLTYFQNEAQLEKSRLLSDRFSAERPKGSFSTLEIQRTEQGDSAMYLCASSLGGTTAIQEPQYFGPGTRLLVL.

This clonotype was recorded at least ten times. V usage is TRBV12-3 or TRBV12-4 and J usage is TRBJ2-1; possibly TRBD2 for D (7 bases). Trimming took 1 base from V and 10 from J, leaving 17 bases between them. The CDR3 consists of 15 residues. The CDR3 DNA sequence: TGTGCCAGCAGTTTAGGGGGGGGGCTCCCTCGGGAGCAGTTCTTC. Translating gives CASSLGGGLPREQFF.

The table lists this clonotype with a few counts. The chain links TRBV27 to TRBJ2-3; 10 bases agree with TRBD2. Losses at the gene ends were 5 bases for V and 4 bases for J; bases not matched to a gene: 12. Germline V lookup: CDR1 MNHEY, CDR2 SMNVEV (reference sequence). The CDR3 loop spans 17 amino acids. The CDR3 sequence is CASSPLRSGRRPDTQYF. Here the CDR3 DNA reads TGTGCCAGCAGTCCGCTTCGTAGCGGGAGGAGGCCAGATACGCAGTATTTT.

This sequence joins TRBV19 and TRBJ2-6, with 7 bases fitting TRBD1. This CDR3 spans 14 amino acids. The junction had 4 bases not matched to a gene; V was cut back by 10 bases and J by 1 base. Germline lookup yields CDR1 LNHDA and CDR2 SQIVND (reference sequence). The CDR3 is CATSTGSGANVLTF. CDR3 DNA: TGTGCCACTTCGACAGGGTCTGGGGCCAACGTCCTGACTTTC. The entire variable domain, with the rest obtained from reference TRBV19 and TRBJ2-6, is as follows: DGGITQSPKYLFRKEGQNVTLSCEQNLNHDAMYWYRQDPGQGLRLIYYSQIVNDFQKGDIAEGYSVSREKKESFPLTVTSAQKNPTAFYLCATSTGSGANVLTFGAGSRLTVL.

This clonotype was found many times. The chain couples TRBV10-3 to TRBJ1-5; D gene unclear. Germline assignment: CDR1 ENHRY and CDR2 SYGVKD. V shed 0 bases and J shed 8 bases, with 14 bases lying between them. The CDR3 contains 15 residues. This CDR3 reads CAISESNQRIEPQHF. DNA of the CDR3: TGTGCCATCAGTGAGTCGAACCAGCGGATTGAGCCCCAGCATTTT.

The CDR3 DNA follows: TGTGCCAGTAGTTCGGCAGCAGCAAACACTGAAGCTTTCTTT. It translates to CASSSAAANTEAFF. This rearrangement joins TRBV19 to TRBJ1-1; no clear D. The CDR3 covers 14 residues. Trimming removed 5 bases from V and 2 bases from J, with 12 bases in between. Germline-derived CDR1 and CDR2 are LNHDA and SQIVND (reference sequence).

This clonotype was detected many times. The V call is TRBV20-1, the J call TRBJ1-5; TRBD1 is a possible D gene (5 bases). The CDR3 totals 12 residues. Trimming cost V 5 bases and J 10 bases, with 15 bases left between them. Germline CDR1 is DFQATT and CDR2 is SNEGSKA (reference sequence). As DNA, the CDR3 is TGCAGTGCTCAGGGCGGCGGATTCCCCCAGCATTTT. Amino acid sequence: CSAQGGGFPQHF.

This clonotype was recorded many times. V usage is TRBV20-1 and J usage is TRBJ2-7, with 11 bases identical to TRBD2. Trimming took 3 bases from V and 4 from J; bases not matched to a gene: 2. CDR1 and CDR2 from the germline V gene are DFQATT and SNEGSKA (reference sequence). This CDR3 contains 13 residues. The CDR3 is CSARGLAVYEQYF. CDR3 bases: TGCAGTGCTAGGGGACTAGCGGTATACGAGCAGTACTTC.

V usage is TRBV15 and J usage is TRBJ2-1; 11 bases are shared with TRBD2. Germline assignment: CDR1 LNHNV and CDR2 YYDKDF (reference sequence). The CDR3 is made up of 16 amino acids. The ends lost 5 bases at V and 4 bases at J; junction bases unmatched: 7. The CDR3 DNA follows: TGTGCCACCAGCGTAACTAGCGGGGGTGGGTACAATGAGCAGTTCTTC. Translating gives CATSVTSGGGYNEQFF.

Concerning this clonotype: A junction boundary mismatches the germline segment, possibly from a read error. The rearrangement links TRBV7-9 to TRBJ2-7, with 7 bases matching TRBD2. Germline loops: CDR1 SEHNR, CDR2 FQNEAQ (reference sequence). The CDR3 runs 14 residues. Here the CDR3 reads CVSSASGNEHEQYF. The CDR3, as DNA: TGTGTCAGCAGCGCGAGCGGGAATGAACACGAGCAGTACTTC.

A note on this clonotype: Since no conserved phenylalanine or tryptophan closes the CDR3, a read error is the likely cause. Because the CDR3's place on the DNA is in doubt, the DNA is left out and the CDR3 is given as listed by TCRdb. The chain employs TRBV12-3 or TRBV12-4 and TRBJ2-7; no check of the table's D call, TRBD1, against the DNA was made. The CDR3 is 14 amino acids long, termini counted. The CDR3 sequence is CASSLRGASYEQCL.

V gene TRBV20-1 combines with J gene TRBJ1-4; 7 bases line up with TRBD1. This CDR3 is 14 amino acids long. Germline V lookup: CDR1 DFQATT, CDR2 SNEGSKA (reference sequence). The trim removed 5 bases at V and 3 bases at J, leaving 6 bases unmatched. The CDR3 coding sequence is TGCAGTGCTGGTGACAGGGTGTCTAATGAAAAACTGTTTTTT. Translated: CSAGDRVSNEKLFF.

This clonotype was picked up many times. The chain has TRBV7-9 and TRBJ2-7; D perhaps matches TRBD1 (6 bases). Trimming left V 4 bases short and J 3 bases short, with 16 bases between. Germline V gene data show CDR1 as SEHNR and CDR2 as FQNEAQ (reference sequence). This CDR3 comprises 15 residues. This CDR3 reads CASSSIRDTSYEQYF. In nucleotides, the CDR3 is TGTGCCAGCAGCTCGATCCGGGACACCAGCTACGAGCAGTACTTC.

This clonotype was detected many times. CDR3 bases: TGCAGCGTTGCCACTAAGGGGGACATTTCCTCTGGGGCCAACGTCCTGACTTTC. It yields the protein CSVATKGDISSGANVLTF. The chain carries TRBV29-1 and TRBJ2-6, with D possibly matching TRBD1 (6 bases). V was shortened by 4 bases and J by 0 bases, with 19 bases between the two germline ends. The CDR3 has 18 residues. Germline V lookup: CDR1 SQVTM, CDR2 ANQGSEA.

In its sample, this clonotype was seen many times. This chain uses TRBV25-1 with TRBJ2-7, with D perhaps matching TRBD2 (7 bases). Germline CDR1 and CDR2: MGHDK and SYGVNS. CDR3 length: 14 amino acids. V dropped 9 bases and J dropped 0 bases, with 15 bases sitting between them. This chain's CDR3 is CARRGGGHSYEQYF. The CDR3 DNA is TGTGCCAGGAGGGGAGGGGGTCACTCCTACGAGCAGTACTTC.

As to this clonotype: With a much larger clone just one base away, this may be a read error. V gene TRBV6-1 combines with J gene TRBJ1-2; unclear D gene. This CDR3 is 13 amino acids long. CDR1 is MNHNS, CDR2 SASEGT, per germline. CDR3 residues: CAGSEASTYGYTF. The CDR3 nucleotides are TGTGCCGGCAGTGAAGCGAGCACTTATGGCTACACCTTC.

The sample holds many counts of this clonotype. The chain uses TRBV29-1 and TRBJ2-2, with 8 bases matching TRBD2. V trimming: 6 bases; J trimming: 3 bases; junction bases outside the gene matches: 12. This CDR3 has 16 residues. CDR1 SQVTM and CDR2 ANQGSEA come from the germline V gene. Here the CDR3 DNA reads TGCAGCGTACCAGGCCGGGCGGGGGGCCACACCGGGGAGCTGTTTTTT. Protein product: CSVPGRAGGHTGELFF.

This clonotype appeared a few times. An end of the junction does not agree with germline; a read error may underlie this. J is TRBJ2-1 and V is TRBV11-2; 14 bases map to TRBD2. Germline values: CDR1 SGHAT, CDR2 FQNNGV. The length of the CDR3 is 18 residues. The chain's CDR3 is CASSRSSTGLAGVSEQSF. CDR3 bases: TGTGCCAGCAGCCGCTCATCGACGGGACTAGCGGGAGTAAGTGAGCAGTCCTTC.

At least ten counts were recorded for this clonotype. The chain has TRBV2 and TRBJ1-3; D is ambiguous. This CDR3 is built from 12 residues. From germline, CDR1 is SNHLY and CDR2 FYNNEI. Trimming pared 2 bases from V and 4 bases from J, leaving 3 bases between. CDR3 loop: CASSELGNTIYF. In DNA, the CDR3 is TGTGCCAGCAGTGAACTCGGAAACACCATATATTTT. Based on the CDR3 plus reference TRBV2 and TRBJ1-3, the full variable domain is EPEVTQTPSHQVTQMGQEVILRCVPISNHLYFYWYRQILGQKVEFLVSFYNNEISEKSEIFDDQFSVERPDGSNFTLKIRSTKLEDSAMYFCASSELGNTIYFGEGSWLTVV.

This clonotype was observed many times. The chain recombines TRBV5-4 with TRBJ2-7; D is uncertain. CDR3 length: 15 amino acids. Germline V CDR1 and CDR2: SGHNT, YYREEE (reference sequence). Trimming stripped 0 bases from V and 5 bases from J, with 15 bases between. The CDR3 DNA sequence: TGTGCCAGCAGCTTGGATTCCCCCCCTTCTGACGAGCAGTACTTC. It translates to CASSLDSPPSDEQYF.

This clonotype was seen at least ten times. The CDR3 coding sequence is TGTGCCAGCAGCTTACTGGCGGGAGGGGGAGAGACCCAGTACTTC. It encodes CASSLLAGGGETQYF. The chain couples TRBV7-8 to TRBJ2-5; 9 bases map to TRBD2. The CDR3 loop spans 15 amino acids. Unmatched junction bases numbered 5, after V lost 2 bases and J lost 4 bases. Looked up from germline, CDR1 is SGHVS and CDR2 is FQNEAQ. The variable domain in full, completed from reference TRBV7-8 and TRBJ2-5, reads GAGVSQSPRYKVAKRGQDVALRCDPISGHVSLFWYQQALGQGPEFLTYFQNEAQLDKSGLPSDRFFAERPEGSVSTLKIQRTQQEDSAVYLCASSLLAGGGETQYFGPGTRLLVL.

In its sample, this clonotype was seen many times. This chain links TRBV3-1 with TRBJ2-5; no clear D gene. CDR3 length: 12 residues. V was trimmed by 4 bases and J by 0 bases, leaving 3 bases between them. CDR1 and CDR2 from the germline V gene are LGHDT and YNNKEL (reference sequence). CDR3 region: CASSLNQETQYF. The CDR3 nucleotides read TGTGCCAGCAGCCTCAACCAAGAGACCCAGTACTTC.

This clonotype was counted ten times or more. This sequence joins TRBV19 and TRBJ2-3; 8 positions match TRBD1. CDR1 and CDR2 from the germline V gene are LNHDA and SQIVND (reference sequence). J lost 0 bases, V lost 10 bases, and 15 bases had no gene match. CDR3 length: 17 amino acids. In DNA, the CDR3 is TGTGCCACCAAGCAGGGGGCGATTCAATCTAGCACAGATACGCAGTATTTT. Protein sequence: CATKQGAIQSSTDTQYF.

The chain has TRBV19 and TRBJ2-7; D gene ambiguous. The CDR3 spans 14 residues. The V and J ends lost 4 bases and 6 bases respectively, with 16 bases between them. CDR1 and CDR2 from the germline V gene are LNHDA and SQIVND (reference sequence). CDR3 protein: CASSTNGPPSEQYF. CDR3 in DNA: TGTGCCAGTAGTACTAACGGACCGCCCAGCGAGCAGTACTTC.

The V call is TRBV28, the J call TRBJ1-5, with a weak D call TRBD1 (6 bases). This CDR3 region has 15 residues. The germline V gene encodes CDR1 MDHEN and CDR2 SYDVKM. The CDR3 bases are TGTCCCGGCCTGAATCCTGGACAGAATAATCAGCCCCAGCATTTT. Translation: CPGLNPGQNNQPQHF.